The entry that follows covers one T cell receptor beta chain sequence. The antigen is undetermined. This entry comes from a study of cytomegalovirus exposure and HLA in healthy donors. Study in general: Within an early data release were tens of millions of unique TCRs drawn from HLA-typed donors.

The ends lost 7 bases at V and 8 bases at J; junction bases unmatched: 10. The CDR3 has 13 residues. CDR1 MDHEN and CDR2 SYDVKM come from the germline V gene. Notes on the study in general: Accurate HLA-A and HLA-B prediction from TCR beta sequences was reported for most subjects.

At the time of sampling, donors were nominally healthy, though unrecorded immune exposures were likely. The study ran its PCR with 60 Vbeta and 13 Jbeta primers. The data were produced by immunoSEQ multiplex PCR, yet TCRdb's version contains in-frame clones alone and is incomplete. The repertoire includes 180,000 or so clones, 65% to 85% of them detected once, and 0.77% sits in the top ten. The gene calls are TRBV28 and TRBJ1-2, with 7 bases that match TRBD1. The specimen sequenced was PBMCs. This TCR came from a woman under 30 in good health and CMV-seronegative. The chain's CDR3 is CASITAGGVGYTF. The CDR3, as DNA: TGTGCCAGCATCACGGCAGGGGGAGTAGGCTACACCTTC.